Listed here are 26 T cell receptor beta chains from one sample, sequenced in a study of cytomegalovirus exposure and HLA in healthy donors. Produced via immunoSEQ multiplex PCR; TCRdb's table is partial and in-frame only. The sample yields under 200,000 clones, over 85% seen once. Sequenced sample: PBMCs. Receptor source: a man aged 18 to 35 in good health and CMV-seropositive.

The chain is built from TRBV13 and TRBJ1-1; TRBD1 aligns across 10 bases. J was trimmed by 3 bases and V by 4 bases; bases with no gene match: 8. The germline gives CDR1 PRHDT, CDR2 FYEKMQ (reference sequence). CDR3 length equals 16 residues. CDR3 coding DNA: TGTGCCAGCAGCTCTCCGGGACAGGGGAAGGACACTGAAGCTTTCTTT. Translated: CASSSPGQGKDTEAFF.

CDR3: CASSLPHGRAGNEQFF. CDR3 DNA sequence: TGTGCCAGCAGCTTACCACACGGGAGGGCAGGGAATGAGCAGTTCTTC. The chain couples TRBV11-2 to TRBJ2-1; 8 nucleotides match TRBD2. Looked up from germline, CDR1 is SGHAT and CDR2 is FQNNGV. V was clipped by 2 bases and J by 7 bases; unmatched bases: 10. CDR3 length equals 16 residues.

The J gene is TRBJ2-1, the V gene TRBV7-9; 8 bases fit TRBD2. CDR1 SEHNR and CDR2 FQNEAQ come from the germline V gene (reference sequence). The CDR3 is made up of 15 amino acids. The trim removed 5 bases at V and 4 bases at J, leaving 7 bases unmatched. CDR3: CASSPTSGAYNEQFF. The DNA for the CDR3 is TGTGCCAGCAGCCCCACTAGCGGAGCTTACAATGAGCAGTTCTTC.

The rearrangement links TRBV11-3 to TRBJ2-7; 12 bases agree with TRBD2. Germline V gives CDR1 SGHNT, CDR2 YENEEA. The CDR3 consists of 15 residues. V trimming: 5 bases; J trimming: 4 bases; junction bases outside the gene matches: 6. CDR3 residues: CASSLGLAGRYEQYF. The CDR3 region has the DNA TGTGCCAGCAGCCTAGGACTAGCGGGAAGGTACGAGCAGTACTTC.

The chain has TRBV6-5 and TRBJ1-3; possibly TRBD1 for D (5 bases). Per the germline V gene, CDR1 is MNHEY and CDR2 is SVGAGI. The CDR3 extends over 14 amino acids. Trimming took 6 bases from V and 2 from J, leaving 11 bases between them. The CDR3 region has the DNA TGTGCCAGCAGGCCCCAGGGCGCTGGAAACACCATATATTTT. Translated, it gives CASRPQGAGNTIYF.

CDR3: CATSKGQGNEKLFF. The CDR3 DNA reads TGTGCCACCAGCAAGGGACAGGGTAATGAAAAACTGTTTTTT. The chain is built from TRBV15 and TRBJ1-4; the match to TRBD1 covers 9 bases. Germline-derived CDR1 and CDR2 are LNHNV and YYDKDF (reference sequence). CDR3 length equals 14 residues. The V segment lost 4 bases and the J segment 4 bases; nucleotides outside the gene matches: 1.

The genes are TRBV28 and TRBJ2-5, with 8 bases fitting TRBD1. J gave up 9 bases and V 5 bases, and 11 bases lay outside the gene matches. Germline lookup yields CDR1 MDHEN and CDR2 SYDVKM. The CDR3 covers 14 residues. The CDR3 DNA is TGTGCCAGCAGTATGGGGGACAGGCTAATCGCCCAGTACTTC. Translation gives CASSMGDRLIAQYF.

The chain couples TRBV19 to TRBJ2-1, with 10 bases that match TRBD1. Germline V lookup: CDR1 LNHDA, CDR2 SQIVND (reference sequence). V trimming: 4 bases; J trimming: 5 bases; junction bases outside the gene matches: 8. The CDR3 length is 16 residues. The CDR3 sequence is CASSTRQGARDNEQFF. CDR3 nucleotide sequence: TGTGCCAGTAGTACCCGACAGGGGGCACGTGACAATGAGCAGTTCTTC.

A single count supports this clone. The J gene is TRBJ2-4, the V gene TRBV28; 11 bases align to TRBD1. Germline V lookup: CDR1 MDHEN, CDR2 SYDVKM. V dropped 5 bases and J dropped 7; count of bases not matched to a gene: 10. The CDR3 has 16 residues. Here the CDR3 reads CASSPIRTGGGNIQYF. Here the CDR3 DNA reads TGTGCCAGCAGTCCCATCAGGACAGGGGGCGGGAACATTCAGTACTTC.

The chain links TRBV7-2 to TRBJ1-1, with D tentatively TRBD1 (6 bases). This CDR3 contains 16 residues. Germline V lookup: CDR1 SGHTA, CDR2 FQGNSA. Trimming left V 4 bases short and J 0 bases short, with 15 bases between. The CDR3 region is CASSSSARGLNTEAFF. In DNA form, the CDR3 reads TGTGCCAGCAGCTCCTCGGCTAGGGGGTTGAACACTGAAGCTTTCTTT.

The DNA for the CDR3 is TGTGCCTGGAGTGTATTGGCAGACAATCAGCCCCAGCATTTT. Protein sequence: CAWSVLADNQPQHF. This chain connects TRBV30 to TRBJ1-5; D is unclear. Trimming took off 0 bases at V and 3 bases at J, with 9 bases between the two ends. The germline V gene encodes CDR1 GTSNPN and CDR2 SVGIG (reference sequence). The CDR3 totals 14 residues.

The CDR3 region has the DNA TGTGCCACCAGCAGAGGACAGTTTTCAGGTGAAGCTTTCTTT. It is translated as CATSRGQFSGEAFF. The V gene is TRBV15, the J gene TRBJ1-1; possible D gene TRBD1, 5 bases. The CDR3 consists of 14 residues. Trimming left V 1 base short and J 7 bases short, with 13 bases between. Per the germline V gene, CDR1 is LNHNV and CDR2 is YYDKDF (reference sequence).

This sequence joins TRBV2 and TRBJ2-1; 8 positions match TRBD2. This CDR3 is built from 15 residues. The germline V gene encodes CDR1 SNHLY and CDR2 FYNNEI. The ends lost 8 bases at V and 7 bases at J; junction bases unmatched: 13. As DNA, the CDR3 is TGTGCCAGCGAATTGGACGGGAGGGCCTTTAATGAGCAGTTCTTC. Translated: CASELDGRAFNEQFF.

CDR3 region: CASSQDPGLAGGFYNEQFF. CDR3 nucleotide sequence: TGTGCCAGCAGCCAAGACCCGGGACTAGCGGGAGGGTTCTACAATGAGCAGTTCTTC. The V gene is TRBV4-2, the J gene TRBJ2-1, with 16 bases aligning to TRBD2. The J segment lost 3 bases and the V segment lost 0 bases, leaving 5 bases of the junction unmatched. The CDR3 is 19 amino acids. Germline V gives CDR1 LGHNA, CDR2 YNFKEQ.

J is TRBJ2-1 and V is TRBV5-6; 8 nucleotides align to TRBD2. After removal of 4 bases from V and 7 bases from J, the junction contained 10 bases not matched to a gene. Per the germline V gene, CDR1 is SGHDT and CDR2 is YYEEEE. The CDR3 has 15 amino acids. CDR3 sequence (DNA): TGTGCCAGCAGCAGACCGGGACTAGACATGAATGAGCAGTTCTTC. Its protein product is CASSRPGLDMNEQFF.

V is TRBV18 and J is TRBJ2-1; 15 nucleotides agree with TRBD2. The germline V gene has CDR1 KGHSH and CDR2 LQKENI. The trim removed 4 bases at V and 7 bases at J, leaving 5 bases unmatched. The CDR3 sequence is 16 residues long. The CDR3 region has the DNA TGTGCCAGCTCACGTGGACTAGCGGGAGGGCCTAATGAGCAGTTCTTC. Translating it yields CASSRGLAGGPNEQFF. Full variable domain (rest looked up from reference TRBV18 and TRBJ2-1): NAGVMQNPRHLVRRRGQEARLRCSPMKGHSHVYWYRQLPEEGLKFMVYLQKENIIDESGMPKERFSAEFPKEGPSILRIQQVVRGDSAAYFCASSRGLAGGPNEQFFGPGTRLTVL.

The chain uses TRBV7-3 and TRBJ2-1; D gene uncertain. V was cut by 6 bases and J by 10 bases, with 16 bases left in between. CDR1 and CDR2 (germline): SGHTA, FQGTGA. CDR3 length: 13 residues. In DNA, the CDR3 is TGTGCCAGCAGTGGTGGGCCCCCTCGGGAGCAGTTCTTC. Its protein is CASSGGPPREQFF. The full variable domain, completed using reference TRBV7-3 and TRBJ2-1, is GAGVSQTPSNKVTEKGKYVELRCDPISGHTALYWYRQSLGQGPEFLIYFQGTGAADDSGLPNDRFFAVRPEGSVSTLKIQRTERGDSAVYLCASSGGPPREQFFGPGTRLTVL.

The genes are TRBV28 and TRBJ1-5; 8 positions match TRBD1. This CDR3 is built from 16 residues. From germline, CDR1 is MDHEN and CDR2 SYDVKM. V dropped 4 bases and J dropped 4; count of bases not matched to a gene: 9. The CDR3 reads CASSSLGQGKNQPQHF. CDR3 nucleotides: TGTGCCAGCAGTTCCCTTGGACAGGGTAAGAATCAGCCCCAGCATTTT.

This chain uses TRBV9 with TRBJ2-2; possible D gene TRBD2, 5 bases. V was pared by 2 bases and J by 5 bases, with 16 bases between. This CDR3 is built from 16 residues. In germline, CDR1 is SGDLS, CDR2 YYNGEE. CDR3 sequence: CASSVTGSEGTGELFF. The CDR3 nucleotides are TGTGCCAGCAGCGTCACGGGGTCCGAAGGAACCGGGGAGCTGTTTTTT.

V and J are TRBV7-2 and TRBJ1-5; TRBD1 agrees at 7 bases. With 4 bases clipped from V and 4 bases from J, the junction kept 4 bases outside the gene matches. Germline V lookup: CDR1 SGHTA, CDR2 FQGNSA. CDR3 length: 14 residues. In nucleotides, the CDR3 is TGTGCCAGCAGCTCGGGGACAGCTAATCAGCCCCAGCATTTT. This gives the protein CASSSGTANQPQHF.

V is TRBV9 and J is TRBJ2-2; TRBD2 is a possible D gene (7 bases). Germline V gene sequence: CDR1 SGDLS, CDR2 YYNGEE. CDR3 length: 14 residues. Trimming cost V 4 bases and J 4 bases, with 11 bases left between them. The CDR3 DNA is TGTGCCAGCAGCCCGAGGGGGGGCACCGGGGAGCTGTTTTTT. This codes for CASSPRGGTGELFF.

The chain employs TRBV19 and TRBJ1-5; no definite D call. The V end lost 3 bases, the J end lost 0 bases, and 9 bases lay between the germline ends. This CDR3 spans 15 amino acids. Germline CDR1 reads LNHDA; CDR2 reads SQIVND (reference sequence). The CDR3, as DNA: TGTGCCAGTAGTATGAAGCTGTATAGCAATCAGCCCCAGCATTTT. It specifies CASSMKLYSNQPQHF.

The chain recombines TRBV7-8 with TRBJ2-3; D may be TRBD1 (6 bases). Germline V CDR1 and CDR2: SGHVS, FQNEAQ. The CDR3 totals 18 residues. V was cut by 5 bases and J by 0 bases, with 21 bases left in between. The CDR3 sequence: CASSPYRVLSYSTDTQYF. The CDR3 bases are TGTGCCAGCAGCCCTTACAGGGTTCTCAGCTATAGCACAGATACGCAGTATTTT.

The chain has TRBV7-9 and TRBJ2-7, with TRBD1 matching 9 bases. Germline V lookup: CDR1 SEHNR, CDR2 FQNEAQ (reference sequence). V shed 3 bases and J 3 bases; nucleotides not matched to a gene: 6. The CDR3 contains 15 residues. The CDR3 is CASSLTGGPHYEQYF. The CDR3 region has the DNA TGTGCCAGCAGCTTGACAGGGGGGCCTCACTACGAGCAGTACTTC.

V and J are TRBV4-1 and TRBJ1-1, with D possibly matching TRBD1 (6 bases). Trimming stripped 0 bases from V and 5 bases from J, with 10 bases between. Germline assignment: CDR1 MGHRA and CDR2 YSYEKL. The CDR3 spans 14 residues. The CDR3, as DNA: TGCGCCAGCAGCCAAGAGGGGGCGCGTACTGAAGCTTTCTTT. Translation: CASSQEGARTEAFF.

The chain combines TRBV30 with TRBJ2-1, with TRBD1 matching 8 bases. After removal of 3 bases from V and 9 bases from J, the junction contained 19 bases not matched to a gene. The germline V gene has CDR1 GTSNPN and CDR2 SVGIG (reference sequence). The CDR3 runs to 17 residues. The CDR3 is CAWSHLGTGLFRGEQFF. The CDR3 nucleotides are TGTGCCTGGAGCCACCTCGGGACAGGCCTTTTTCGAGGTGAGCAGTTCTTC.